The following is a TCR beta chain sequence with its context. Its target is unknown. These data come from a study of T cell repertoires in cytomegalovirus infection. Study details: Recently described HLA-C-restricted plus well-studied HLA-B-restricted CMV epitopes were used. An indication of both CMV infection and matching HLA type came from public TCR beta signatures.

The CDR3 covers 15 residues. J was trimmed by 1 base and V by 5 bases; bases with no gene match: 6. Study-wide results and limits: In two of eight donors, the top clonotype was HLA-C-restricted CMV-specific. CMV carriers having the relevant HLA were flagged by cumulative public TCR beta family frequency.

TCRdb reanalysed the reads using MiXCR and keeps one entry per CDR3 protein. The profile shows approximately 590,000 distinct CDR3 sequences, roughly 42% of them singletons. The clonotype comes from a human donor in good health (CMV status not recorded). Some clones in this sample may be carry-over from other donors' samples. Here the sequenced sample was cultured PBMCs, taken from culture after CMV antigen stimulation. The J gene is TRBJ2-3, the V gene TRBV12-3 or TRBV12-4, with 7 bases matching TRBD1. The CDR3 DNA follows: TGTGCCAGCAGTCAGGGGGTGTTGGGCACAGATACGCAGTATTTT. Translating it yields CASSQGVLGTDTQYF.